Following are 23 T cell receptor beta chains from one sample sequenced in a study of OX40 agonist ivuxolimab in advanced cancers. The library was made by the immunoSEQ multiplex PCR assay. In its TCRdb copy, this immuneACCESS table keeps in-frame sequences only and misses some clones. Where compared with another copy, unresolved V genes explain less than half of these, and the others have no known cause. For this sample there are around 92,000 clones; more than 85% appear just once. Together, the top ten hold around 0.3% of the sample. The specimen was CD4+ or CD8+ T cells sorted from blood, collected in a trial of the OX40 agonist ivuxolimab. The origin of the receptors is an adult with an advanced solid tumor such as melanoma, head and neck, liver or kidney cancer.

This chain uses TRBV5-4 with TRBJ2-3; perhaps TRBD1 as D (5 bases). The V gene lost 4 bases and the J gene lost 4 bases, with 13 bases spanning the gap. Germline V gives CDR1 SGHNT, CDR2 YYREEE (reference sequence). The CDR3 is made up of 14 amino acids. The CDR3 loop is CASSPQDSSDTQYF. The DNA for the CDR3 is TGTGCCAGCAGCCCCCAAGACAGTTCAGATACGCAGTATTTT.

V and J are TRBV2 and TRBJ1-2; 7 positions agree with TRBD1. CDR3 length: 12 residues. The germline V gene encodes CDR1 SNHLY and CDR2 FYNNEI. Trimming removed 6 bases from V and 4 bases from J; junction bases left unmatched: 2. The CDR3 region has the DNA TGTGCCAGCAGGGGGGACAGCTATGGCTACACCTTC. This encodes CASRGDSYGYTF.

In nucleotides, the CDR3 is TGTGCCAGCAGCCTAAGGACAGGGGGCCATGGCTACACCTTC. It yields the protein CASSLRTGGHGYTF. V is TRBV7-8 and J is TRBJ1-2; 11 nucleotides match TRBD1. This CDR3 spans 14 amino acids. Germline trimming cut 5 bases from V and 6 bases from J; bases unmatched to any gene: 5. Germline CDR1 reads SGHVS; CDR2 reads FQNEAQ.

The rearrangement links TRBV2 to TRBJ1-1; D is ambiguous. The CDR3 totals 13 residues. Germline V gives CDR1 SNHLY, CDR2 FYNNEI. V lost 2 bases and J 1 base, leaving 5 bases between the germline ends. The CDR3 loop reads CASSEQWNTEAFF. DNA of the CDR3: TGTGCCAGCAGTGAACAGTGGAACACTGAAGCTTTCTTT.

Note on this clone: Other DNA sequences in this sample translate to the same CDR3. The CDR3 protein is CASSPSGGTDTQYF. The DNA for the CDR3 is TGTGCCAGCTCGCCCTCGGGTGGCACAGATACGCAGTATTTT. The chain joins TRBV18 to TRBJ2-3; D is undetermined. CDR1 KGHSH and CDR2 LQKENI come from the germline V gene. The V end lost 6 bases, the J end lost 1 base, and 11 bases lay between the germline ends. The CDR3 consists of 14 residues.

The chain couples TRBV18 to TRBJ1-5, with D perhaps matching TRBD1 (6 bases). The ends were cut back, 3 bases at V and 3 bases at J, with 15 bases in the middle. Germline CDR1 reads KGHSH; CDR2 reads LQKENI. The CDR3 extends over 16 amino acids. CDR3 nucleotides: TGTGCCAGCTCACCCTCCGCGGGGGGGGCCAATCAGCCCCAGCATTTT. Its translation: CASSPSAGGANQPQHF.

V gene TRBV2 combines with J gene TRBJ1-3, with D unresolved. The CDR3 loop spans 16 amino acids. Trimming removed 4 bases from V and 1 base from J, with 14 bases in between. Germline CDR1 is SNHLY and CDR2 is FYNNEI. CDR3 loop: CASSVLGQSSGNTIYF. The CDR3 DNA follows: TGTGCCAGCAGTGTTTTAGGTCAGAGTTCTGGAAACACCATATATTTT.

This chain joins TRBV30 and TRBJ1-2; D unresolved. The CDR3 runs 13 residues. V was pared by 4 bases and J by 3 bases, with 12 bases between. CDR1 and CDR2 (germline): GTSNPN, SVGIG (reference sequence). The DNA for the CDR3 is TGTGCCTGGAATCGGGGTGCGTACTATGGCTACACCTTC. It specifies CAWNRGAYYGYTF. Looking up the rest from reference TRBV30 and TRBJ1-2 gives the full variable domain: SQTIHQWPATLVQPVGSPLSLECTVEGTSNPNLYWYRQAAGRGLQLLFYSVGIGQISSEVPQNLSASRPQDRQFILSSKKLLLSDSGFYLCAWNRGAYYGYTFGSGTRLTVV.

The V call is TRBV5-1, the J call TRBJ1-2, with 7 bases aligning to TRBD1. Germline V gene data show CDR1 as SGHRS and CDR2 as YFSETQ. The length of the CDR3 is 14 residues. V trimming: 4 bases; J trimming: 6 bases; junction bases outside the gene matches: 9. The CDR3, as DNA: TGCGCCAGCAGCGTCCGGGACAGTGTCAATGGCTACACCTTC. Translating gives CASSVRDSVNGYTF.

CDR3 DNA: TGTGCCAGCCGGGAGGTAGTCAATTCACCCCTCCACTTT. This gives the protein CASREVVNSPLHF. The chain recombines TRBV28 with TRBJ1-6; D gene ambiguous. Germline CDR1 is MDHEN and CDR2 is SYDVKM. Deletions cut 8 bases from V and 7 bases from J, with 12 bases between. The CDR3 covers 13 residues.

This chain links TRBV28 with TRBJ1-5; 7 bases align to TRBD1. In germline, CDR1 is MDHEN, CDR2 SYDVKM. The CDR3 runs to 15 residues. Germline trimming cut 3 bases from V and 5 bases from J; bases unmatched to any gene: 7. As DNA, the CDR3 is TGTGCCAGCAGTTTGGCCGGGACAGCAGATCAGCCCCAGCATTTT. This codes for CASSLAGTADQPQHF. The variable domain in full, completed from reference TRBV28 and TRBJ1-5, reads DVKVTQSSRYLVKRTGEKVFLECVQDMDHENMFWYRQDPGLGLRLIYFSYDVKMKEKGDIPEGYSVSREKKERFSLILESASTNQTSMYLCASSLAGTADQPQHFGDGTRLSIL.

This clone was seen once. The CDR3 nucleotides are TGTGCCAGCAGCTTAGGTTTAACAGGGTCAGGGGAGACCCAGTACTTC. Residues: CASSLGLTGSGETQYF. The genes are TRBV11-3 and TRBJ2-5; possibly TRBD1 for D (6 bases). This CDR3 spans 16 amino acids. Germline V gene sequence: CDR1 SGHNT, CDR2 YENEEA. V lost 1 base and J lost 5, with 17 bases in between.

The chain carries TRBV2 and TRBJ2-3; TRBD2 aligns across 9 bases. J was trimmed by 7 bases and V by 4 bases; bases with no gene match: 6. CDR1 is SNHLY and CDR2 is FYNNEI in the germline V gene. This CDR3 has 14 amino acids. CDR3 in DNA: TGTGCCAGCAGTGGGGCTAGCGGGGTGTATACGCAGTATTTT. This gives the protein CASSGASGVYTQYF.

The chain employs TRBV23-1 and TRBJ2-7; D is ambiguous. TRBV23-1 is filed as an ORF, its function uncertain. This CDR3 contains 10 residues. The germline V and J ends were trimmed by 7 bases and 6 bases, with 7 bases remaining between them. The DNA for the CDR3 is TGCGCCAGCAAGCCCGGCGAGCAGTACGTC. Protein sequence: CASKPGEQYV.

J is TRBJ1-2 and V is TRBV6-1, with unresolved D. The CDR3 contains 13 residues. Germline CDR1 is MNHNS and CDR2 is SASEGT. Between the trimmed V and J ends, which lost 0 bases and 2 bases, there was a span of 4 bases. Here the CDR3 reads CASSEAGNYGYTF. As DNA, the CDR3 is TGTGCCAGCAGTGAAGCAGGGAACTATGGCTACACCTTC.

The rearrangement links TRBV28 to TRBJ2-3, with 7 positions matching TRBD1. Germline V gene data show CDR1 as MDHEN and CDR2 as SYDVKM. The CDR3 totals 21 residues. V lost 2 bases and J lost 8; bases outside the gene matches: 28. Here the CDR3 DNA reads TGTGCCAGCAGTTTAGGGGATGTCCCGGGACAGCCCTGGACCAAGATAAGTACGCAGTATTTT. Protein product: CASSLGDVPGQPWTKISTQYF.

The rearrangement links TRBV5-6 to TRBJ2-2; 8 bases are shared with TRBD2. The CDR3 covers 16 residues. The V and J ends lost 1 base and 3 bases, in that order; junction bases with no gene match: 5. CDR1 is SGHDT, CDR2 YYEEEE, per germline. The CDR3, as DNA: TGTGCCAGCAGCTTGAGCTGGCGGGGGGACACCGGGGAGCTGTTTTTT. Protein sequence: CASSLSWRGDTGELFF.

This clone was counted once. Here the CDR3 DNA reads TGTGCCTGGAGTCCCCTAGCGGGCGGTAGCACAGATACGCAGTATTTT. Its translation is CAWSPLAGGSTDTQYF. The V call is TRBV30, the J call TRBJ2-3, with 8 bases identical to TRBD2. The CDR3 is 16 amino acids. The J segment lost 0 bases and the V segment lost 2 bases, leaving 7 bases of the junction unmatched. Germline CDR1 is GTSNPN and CDR2 is SVGIG (reference sequence).

V is TRBV29-1 and J is TRBJ2-7; the match to TRBD1 covers 7 bases. The CDR3 runs 11 residues. Trimming took 6 bases from V and 2 from J; bases not matched to a gene: 1. From germline, CDR1 is SQVTM and CDR2 ANQGSEA. The CDR3 region is CSVGTAYEQYV. The DNA for the CDR3 is TGCAGCGTGGGGACAGCCTACGAGCAGTACGTC.

The chain carries TRBV7-3 and TRBJ2-7, with 9 nucleotides matching TRBD2. Germline loops: CDR1 SGHTA, CDR2 FQGTGA. The junction had 13 bases not matched to a gene; V was cut back by 8 bases and J by 2 bases. CDR3 length: 16 amino acids. CDR3 residues: CASSQAGGLYTYEQYF. The CDR3 nucleotides are TGTGCCAGCTCCCAAGCGGGGGGACTTTACACCTACGAGCAGTACTTC.

This chain links TRBV11-3 with TRBJ1-5; TRBD1 is a possible D gene (6 bases). The CDR3 extends over 13 amino acids. CDR1 and CDR2 (germline): SGHNT, YENEEA. V was trimmed by 4 bases and J by 5 bases, leaving 9 bases between them. The CDR3 nucleotides read TGTGCCAGCAGCTCAGCAGGGGATCAGCCCCAGCATTTT. Translated, it gives CASSSAGDQPQHF.

The chain carries TRBV10-3 and TRBJ2-1; D gene unclear. The length of the CDR3 is 13 residues. The V end was cut by 0 bases, the J end by 8 bases, with 8 bases between. CDR1 and CDR2 (germline): ENHRY, SYGVKD. CDR3: CAISESGFYEQFF. CDR3 DNA: TGTGCCATCAGTGAGTCTGGGTTCTATGAGCAGTTCTTC.

This clone was seen a single time. The chain joins TRBV18 to TRBJ1-5; D might be TRBD1 (6 bases). The ends were cut back, 3 bases at V and 0 bases at J, with 15 bases in the middle. CDR1 is KGHSH and CDR2 is LQKENI in the germline V gene. This CDR3 spans 17 amino acids. CDR3 bases: TGTGCCAGCTCACCGGGGGGGCAAATTTATAGCAATCAGCCCCAGCATTTT. Amino acid sequence: CASSPGGQIYSNQPQHF.